The present entry profiles one TCR beta chain with its context. Previously described methods and listed TCR primers were used for bulk TCR libraries. MiXCR, applied by TCRdb to the PCR reads, yields one record per CDR3 protein. The sample includes some 650,000 distinct CDR3 sequences, about 20% of them seen just once. The sample originates from a study of molecular identifiers for immune sequencing clone quantification. V gave up 0 bases and J gave up 0 bases, with 9 bases separating them. Germline CDR1 and CDR2: LGHNA and YSLEER. This CDR3 has 16 residues. The sequencing sample was made of naive CD8+ T cells from blood, with Jurkat cell RNA spiked in. The subset was: FACS-sorted CD8+CD4-CCR7+CD45RA+ naive T cells. The chain carries TRBV4-3 and TRBJ2-1, with D uncertain. The receptor comes from a human donor in good health. Some libraries in this study had Jurkat cell RNA spiked in. Written as DNA, the CDR3 is TGCGCCAGCAGCCAAGATCGGGTTAGCTCCTACAATGAGCAGTTCTTC. Translated, it gives CASSQDRVSSYNEQFF.